This paragraph reports one T cell receptor beta chain. Its antigen remains unknown. This record comes from a study of T cell responses to AZD1222 COVID-19 vaccine. Trimming pared 4 bases from V and 4 bases from J, leaving 10 bases between. This CDR3 region has 14 residues. CDR1 and CDR2 from the germline V gene are MGHDK and SYGVNS. Findings and caveats of the study: Every sample of the repertoires postdated the peak T cell response. Most donors were white British and more were female, and clonal diversity was possibly underestimated. Mapped onto spike, vaccine-associated CD4 TCRs spanned it and were dominant at 160-218 and 743-854. The reported proportion of spike-specific TCRs targeting unmutated variant regions was nearly half.

This table comes from immunoSEQ multiplex PCR, and its TCRdb copy is limited to in-frame clones, with some not included. The top ten clones hold over 0.85% of a sample with more than 150,000 clones, approximately 91% of them seen once. The chain employs TRBV25-1 and TRBJ1-4, with unresolved D. This receptor was identified in an adult in good health. This sample comprised peripheral blood, obtained on day 0 of AZD1222 vaccination. The CDR3 region is CASSVQGGNEKLFF. For the CDR3, the DNA is TGTGCCAGCAGTGTACAAGGCGGTAATGAAAAACTGTTTTTT.